This TCR beta chain was captured by sequencing in a study of CD8 T cells in ankylosing spondylitis. General study results and limits: From matched ankylosing spondylitis synovial fluid, disease-linked clones were reportedly recovered at significantly enriched levels. Peripheral blood samples showed relatively rare disease-linked clones, and these clones were CD8+. Reactive arthritis synovial fluid and blood previously showed some of these motif variants. There was a TCR beta motif, made of 7 or 8 highly homologous variants, that appeared characteristic of ankylosing spondylitis blood.

This clonotype was seen more than once but under ten times. What it binds is unknown. The CDR3 consists of 15 residues. V was trimmed by 6 bases and J by 5 bases, leaving 16 bases between them. Quantitative molecular-barcoded 5'-RACE generated the TCR beta libraries. TCRdb reprocessed the 5' RACE reads via MiXCR and lists one record per CDR3 protein. The sample includes around 770,000 distinct CDR3 sequences, roughly 20% of them seen just once. The sequencing input was blood, either unsorted or a sorted T cell fraction (not recorded which). The receptor was derived from a male donor with ankylosing spondylitis. This sequence joins TRBV12-3 or TRBV12-4 and TRBJ2-2; maybe TRBD1 (6 bases). CDR3 loop: CASSQLPQGTGELFF. The CDR3 DNA is TGTGCCAGCAGCCAACTACCACAGGGAACCGGGGAGCTGTTTTTT.